The present T cell receptor (beta chain) was sequenced within a study of T cell responses to AZD1222 COVID-19 vaccine. Study-wide findings and caveats: A mostly white British donor set with more females was recruited, and clonal diversity was possibly underestimated.

Note on this clone: As yet, its antigen is unknown.

Profiling relied on immunoSEQ multiplex PCR, and the TCRdb table lists in-frame clones only, not all of them. The repertoire holds around 150,000 clones, with about 93% as singletons. Second doses at about 4 or about 12 weeks were pooled. There are 16 residues in the CDR3. Germline CDR1 and CDR2: MGHRA and YSYEKL. The V segment lost 3 bases and the J segment 5 bases; nucleotides outside the gene matches: 10. The chain has TRBV4-1 and TRBJ2-7, with 10 bases lining up with TRBD2. The sequence was collected from an adult who received the AZD1222 COVID-19 vaccine. Sequencing used peripheral blood, obtained 28 days after the second AZD1222 dose. CDR3 residues: CASSHRLAGGRDEQYF. The CDR3 region has the DNA TGCGCCAGCAGCCACCGATTAGCGGGAGGTAGGGACGAGCAGTACTTC.